This is a list of T cell receptor beta chains from one sample in a study of T cell responses to AZD1222 COVID-19 vaccine. Repertoires were generated with immunoSEQ multiplex PCR, while TCRdb's copy carries only in-frame clones and drops some. Of fewer than 140,000 clones detected, roughly 90% appear once; the ten largest clones hold roughly 5.1%. Sequences were derived from peripheral blood, sampled on day 0 of AZD1222 vaccination. These receptors all stem from an adult in good health. Both conserved end residues are part of each CDR3. D genes are given only for firm matches. Clone size is shown for a subset of rows, as once, few, many or a class of expanded clone.

cdr3_aa,cdr3_nt,j_call,d_call,v_call,clone_size
CASSEAATGSPLHF,TGTGCCAGTAGTGAAGCGGCCACGGGTTCACCCCTCCACTTT,TRBJ1-6,NA,TRBV19,NA
CASSLEPGDNQPQHF,TGTGCCAGCAGCTTAGAGCCAGGGGACAATCAGCCCCAGCATTTT,TRBJ1-5,NA,TRBV7-9,NA
CASSLGLNTGELFF,TGTGCCAGCAGCTTAGGACTGAACACCGGGGAGCTGTTTTTT,TRBJ2-2,NA,TRBV5-5,NA
CASSHETGSHEQYF,TGTGCCAGCAGCCACGAGACAGGGTCCCACGAGCAGTACTTC,TRBJ2-7,TRBD1,TRBV7-9,NA
CASSLEISSYNEQFF,TGTGCCAGCAGCCTAGAGATCAGCTCCTACAATGAGCAGTTCTTC,TRBJ2-1,NA,TRBV3-1/TRBV3-2,NA
CASSLQGASTDTQYF,TGTGCCAGCAGCTTGCAGGGGGCTAGCACAGATACGCAGTATTTT,TRBJ2-3,TRBD1,TRBV7-2,NA
CASSTQGGQVQPQHF,TGTGCCAGCTCAACTCAGGGCGGGCAGGTTCAGCCCCAGCATTTT,TRBJ1-5,NA,TRBV18,NA
CASGRGKANTEAFF,TGTGCCAGCGGGCGGGGGAAAGCGAACACTGAAGCTTTCTTT,TRBJ1-1,NA,TRBV2,NA
CASSLNPGQETQYF,TGCGCCAGCAGCTTGAACCCAGGGCAAGAGACCCAGTACTTC,TRBJ2-5,NA,TRBV5-1,NA
CASRTDLNYGYTF,TGTGCCAGCCGGACAGACCTAAACTATGGCTACACCTTC,TRBJ1-2,NA,TRBV6-5,NA
CASSQEWRELTDTQYF,TGTGCCAGCAGCCAAGAGTGGCGGGAGTTGACAGATACGCAGTATTTT,TRBJ2-3,TRBD2,TRBV3-1/TRBV3-2,NA
CASSSPSAGTYEQYF,TGTGCCAGCAGTTCTCCCTCGGCGGGTACCTACGAGCAGTACTTC,TRBJ2-7,NA,TRBV28,NA
CASSQAGKVYGYTF,TGTGCCAGCAGCCAAGCTGGTAAGGTCTATGGCTACACCTTC,TRBJ1-2,NA,TRBV3-1/TRBV3-2,NA
CASSLYGGRAGDTQYF,TGTGCCAGCAGCTTATACGGCGGGAGGGCCGGAGATACGCAGTATTTT,TRBJ2-3,TRBD2,TRBV7-8,NA
CASSLPRVREGVGEQYF,TGTGCCAGCAGCCTCCCCCGAGTGCGGGAAGGGGTTGGCGAGCAGTACTTC,TRBJ2-7,NA,TRBV4-2,NA
CASSLVRGSYNEQFF,TGCGCCAGCAGCTTGGTTAGAGGATCCTACAATGAGCAGTTCTTC,TRBJ2-1,NA,TRBV5-1,NA
CASSSRPDTQYF,TGTGCCAGCAGCTCCCGCCCAGATACGCAGTATTTT,TRBJ2-3,NA,TRBV5-4,NA
CASSLAGAGGYTF,TGTGCCAGCAGCTTGGCAGGGGCCGGGGGCTACACCTTC,TRBJ1-2,NA,TRBV5-4,few
CASSLGAVTEAFF,TGTGCCAGCAGCTTGGGGGCGGTAACTGAAGCTTTCTTT,TRBJ1-1,NA,TRBV5-4,NA
CASSLASPSARLYEQYF,TGTGCCAGCAGCTTAGCTAGTCCCAGCGCACGACTCTACGAGCAGTACTTC,TRBJ2-7,NA,TRBV7-6,NA
CATSRAPEEVQYF,TGTGCCACCAGCAGAGCCCCCGAGGAGGTGCAGTACTTC,TRBJ2-7,NA,TRBV15,NA
CASSEVPAPGGTQYF,TGTGCCAGCAGTGAGGTACCGGCTCCAGGGGGGACCCAGTACTTC,TRBJ2-5,TRBD1,TRBV6-4,NA
CATSRDWTDNYGYTF,TGTGCCACCAGCAGAGATTGGACGGACAACTATGGCTACACCTTC,TRBJ1-2,NA,TRBV15,NA
CASSPTGLYNSPLHF,TGTGCCAGCAGCCCGACTGGCTTGTATAATTCACCCCTCCACTTT,TRBJ1-6,NA,TRBV3-1/TRBV3-2,NA
CASSQEVVSGNTIYF,TGTGCCAGCAGCCAAGAAGTAGTTTCTGGAAACACCATATATTTT,TRBJ1-3,NA,TRBV3-1/TRBV3-2,NA
CASSNRGSSYNEQFF,TGTGCCAGCAGCAATCGGGGGAGCTCCTACAATGAGCAGTTCTTC,TRBJ2-1,NA,TRBV21-1,NA
CASPNPGQGFETQYF,TGTGCCAGCCCCAATCCGGGACAGGGTTTCGAGACCCAGTACTTC,TRBJ2-5,TRBD1,TRBV6-5,NA
CASSASGFSSYNEQFF,TGTGCCAGCAGCGCTAGCGGATTCAGCTCCTACAATGAGCAGTTCTTC,TRBJ2-1,TRBD2,TRBV7-3,NA
CASSDTGTSGYEQYF,TGTGCCAGCAGCGACACCGGGACTAGCGGTTACGAGCAGTACTTC,TRBJ2-7,TRBD2,TRBV9,NA
CASSYSYPLAGGTDTQYF,TGTGCCAGCAGTTACTCCTATCCCTTGGCAGGAGGAACAGATACGCAGTATTTT,TRBJ2-3,NA,TRBV6-2/TRBV6-3,NA
CASSIQVGQPYEQYF,TGTGCCAGTAGTATTCAGGTAGGGCAGCCCTACGAGCAGTACTTC,TRBJ2-7,NA,TRBV19,NA
CASSSGQGYTDTQYF,TGTGCCAGCAGTTCAGGACAGGGCTACACAGATACGCAGTATTTT,TRBJ2-3,TRBD1,TRBV6-6,NA
CASSSDRTGYAGYTF,TGTGCCAGCAGCTCCGACAGGACAGGGTATGCAGGCTACACCTTC,TRBJ1-2,TRBD1,TRBV5-5,NA
CARGQGTGELFF,TGTGCCAGGGGACAGGGCACCGGGGAGCTGTTTTTT,TRBJ2-2,TRBD1,TRBV2,once
CASQGGARTTEAFF,TGTGCCAGCCAGGGGGGGGCAAGGACCACTGAAGCTTTCTTT,TRBJ1-1,TRBD1,TRBV6-5,NA
CASSVLQGANVLTF,TGTGCCAGCAGTGTCCTCCAGGGGGCCAACGTCCTGACTTTC,TRBJ2-6,NA,TRBV27,medium-sized
CASGLVFPGLYNEQFF,TGTGCTAGTGGTTTGGTCTTCCCTGGTCTATACAATGAGCAGTTCTTC,TRBJ2-1,NA,TRBV12-5,NA
CASSYSIGYNEQFF,TGTGCCAGCAGTTACTCGATAGGGTACAATGAGCAGTTCTTC,TRBJ2-1,NA,TRBV6-5,NA
CATSRWTANSPLHF,TGTGCCACCAGCAGATGGACAGCCAATTCACCCCTCCACTTT,TRBJ1-6,NA,TRBV15,once
CASSTGQGRTTYEQYF,TGCGCCAGCAGTACCGGACAGGGGAGAACGACCTACGAGCAGTACTTC,TRBJ2-7,TRBD1,TRBV10-1,NA
CASSQEEGVALHF,TGTGCCAGCAGCCAAGAGGAGGGGGTAGCCCTCCACTTT,TRBJ1-6,NA,TRBV4-2,NA
CASSKLGEWTDTQYF,TGTGCCAGTAGTAAGTTGGGAGAGTGGACAGATACGCAGTATTTT,TRBJ2-3,NA,TRBV19,NA
CASTSNYGYTF,TGTGCCAGCACCAGCAACTATGGCTACACCTTC,TRBJ1-2,NA,TRBV2,NA
CATSRDRKGDLFF,TGTGCCACCAGCAGAGATCGAAAAGGGGATCTGTTTTTT,TRBJ1-4,NA,TRBV15,NA
CASSLTASTDTQYF,TGTGCCAGCAGCTTAACCGCTAGCACAGATACGCAGTATTTT,TRBJ2-3,NA,TRBV7-3,NA
CASSPPGSGYTGELFF,TGTGCCAGCAGCCCCCCGGGGTCCGGGTACACCGGGGAGCTGTTTTTT,TRBJ2-2,NA,TRBV7-2,once
CASTDYYEQYF,TGTGCCAGCACAGATTACTACGAGCAGTACTTC,TRBJ2-7,NA,TRBV25-1,NA
CASRPLGSSSYNEQFF,TGTGCCAGCAGGCCTCTCGGGTCGAGCTCCTACAATGAGCAGTTCTTC,TRBJ2-1,NA,TRBV28,NA